The 13 T cell receptor beta chains in this list originate from one sample, sequenced in a study of CD8+ T cells in alopecia areata. Treatment in this sample: oral pan-JAK inhibitor, 5-10 mg twice daily. After isolation, RNA underwent reverse transcription to generate cDNA as the sequencing template. The method was immunoSEQ multiplex PCR; TCRdb's version includes in-frame clones alone and lacks a portion of them. The table shows roughly 200,000 clones, with around three fifths occurring only once. Specimen: CD8+ T cells sorted from blood, collected at week 24, from a patient treated with tofacitinib. The origin of the receptors is a human donor with alopecia areata.

V and J are TRBV9 and TRBJ2-4; 10 bases agree with TRBD2. From germline, CDR1 is SGDLS and CDR2 YYNGEE. This CDR3 region has 15 residues. Trimming took 0 bases from V and 7 from J; bases not matched to a gene: 4. CDR3 residues: CASSVGASGGNIQYF. CDR3 DNA: TGTGCCAGCAGCGTAGGGGCTAGCGGGGGCAACATTCAGTACTTC.

This chain joins TRBV4-1 and TRBJ2-5; 8 positions match TRBD2. The junction had 12 bases not matched to a gene; V was cut back by 4 bases and J by 2 bases. CDR1 is MGHRA, CDR2 YSYEKL, per germline. CDR3 length: 17 amino acids. CDR3 loop: CASSPQLAGGRQETQYF. The CDR3 coding sequence is TGCGCCAGCAGCCCGCAGCTGGCGGGGGGCAGGCAAGAGACCCAGTACTTC.

The chain couples TRBV2 to TRBJ1-3; D uncertain. CDR3 length: 14 residues. V lost 3 bases and J 0 bases, leaving 6 bases between the germline ends. Germline CDR1 reads SNHLY; CDR2 reads FYNNEI. This CDR3 is CASSEADSGNTIYF. Here the CDR3 DNA reads TGTGCCAGCAGTGAGGCAGACTCTGGAAACACCATATATTTT.

The count of this clone is one. The genes are TRBV9 and TRBJ1-2; a possible D gene is TRBD1 (5 bases). CDR1 and CDR2 (germline): SGDLS, YYNGEE. The CDR3 spans 12 residues. The V end was cut by 5 bases, the J end by 5 bases, with 10 bases between. The CDR3 DNA is TGTGCCAGCAGTGACAGCACGTATGGCTACACCTTC. This gives the protein CASSDSTYGYTF.

This clone was observed once. The chain employs TRBV10-2 and TRBJ2-3; D remains ambiguous. The V gene's germline CDR1 is WSHSY and CDR2 SAAADI. Trimming shortened V by 10 bases and J by 5 bases, and 10 bases separated the two germline ends. The CDR3 runs 11 residues. The CDR3 coding sequence is TGCGCCACCTCAGAAGGAGATACGCAGTATTTT. Its protein is CATSEGDTQYF.

The gene calls are TRBV9 and TRBJ2-7; maybe TRBD1 (5 bases). There are 15 residues in the CDR3. From germline, CDR1 is SGDLS and CDR2 YYNGEE. V shed 0 bases and J shed 2 bases, with 12 bases lying between them. In DNA, the CDR3 is TGTGCCAGCAGCGTAGAGGCACAGGTCACCTACGAGCAGTACTTC. Translated, it gives CASSVEAQVTYEQYF.

This clone turned up a few times. CDR3 region: CASSPGSGGYTF. As DNA, the CDR3 is TGTGCCAGCAGTCCGGGGAGTGGTGGCTACACCTTC. The genes are TRBV27 and TRBJ1-2, with unresolved D. The CDR3 totals 12 residues. V was trimmed by 5 bases and J by 7 bases, leaving 11 bases between them. The V gene's germline CDR1 is MNHEY and CDR2 SMNVEV (reference sequence).

V usage is TRBV18 and J usage is TRBJ2-5; 11 nucleotides line up with TRBD1. CDR1 KGHSH and CDR2 LQKENI come from the germline V gene. This CDR3 contains 17 residues. After removal of 4 bases from V and 5 bases from J, the junction contained 12 bases not matched to a gene. The CDR3 DNA reads TGTGCCAGCTCACTCCCGACGGACAGGGGGCCTGATGAGACCCAGTACTTC. Amino acids: CASSLPTDRGPDETQYF.

This clone came up a few times. The rearrangement links TRBV2 to TRBJ2-7, with D uncertain. The V gene's germline CDR1 is SNHLY and CDR2 FYNNEI. The V end lost 1 base, the J end lost 12 bases, and 7 bases lay between the germline ends. This CDR3 has 10 amino acids. CDR3 residues: CASSEGVLYF. In nucleotides, the CDR3 is TGTGCCAGCAGTGAAGGGGTTCTGTACTTC. The full variable domain, with the rest looked up from reference TRBV2 and TRBJ2-7, is EPEVTQTPSHQVTQMGQEVILRCVPISNHLYFYWYRQILGQKVEFLVSFYNNEISEKSEIFDDQFSVERPDGSNFTLKIRSTKLEDSAMYFCASSEGVLYFGPGTRLTVT.

V gene TRBV5-6 combines with J gene TRBJ2-4, with D possibly being TRBD1 (6 bases). V was cut by 4 bases and J by 5 bases, with 16 bases left in between. Germline V gives CDR1 SGHDT, CDR2 YYEEEE. This CDR3 region has 15 residues. The CDR3 nucleotides are TGTGCCAGCAGCGGACAGTTAACCCCAGAAAACATTCAGTACTTC. Its protein product is CASSGQLTPENIQYF.

The rearrangement links TRBV27 to TRBJ1-2; 7 bases match TRBD1. Losses at the gene ends were 5 bases for V and 3 bases for J; bases not matched to a gene: 6. Germline assignment: CDR1 MNHEY and CDR2 SMNVEV (reference sequence). The CDR3 has 14 amino acids. CDR3 nucleotide sequence: TGTGCCAGCAGTCCTCCGACAGGGTACTATGGCTACACCTTC. This codes for CASSPPTGYYGYTF.

This clone qualifies as medium-sized. CDR3: CASSEANPGPRSEQYF. The CDR3 coding sequence is TGTGCCAGCAGTGAAGCAAATCCCGGCCCCAGATCAGAGCAGTACTTC. The chain employs TRBV2 and TRBJ2-7, with unresolved D. The V end lost 0 bases, the J end lost 7 bases, and 19 bases lay between the germline ends. The CDR3 consists of 16 residues. CDR1 and CDR2 (germline): SNHLY, FYNNEI.

The chain uses TRBV6-5 and TRBJ2-3, with D unresolved. The ends were cut back, 7 bases at V and 4 bases at J, with 6 bases in the middle. The germline CDR1 and CDR2 sequences are MNHEY and SVGAGI. The CDR3 has 11 amino acids. The CDR3: CASNAADTQYF. CDR3 DNA sequence: TGTGCCAGCAATGCGGCAGATACGCAGTATTTT.